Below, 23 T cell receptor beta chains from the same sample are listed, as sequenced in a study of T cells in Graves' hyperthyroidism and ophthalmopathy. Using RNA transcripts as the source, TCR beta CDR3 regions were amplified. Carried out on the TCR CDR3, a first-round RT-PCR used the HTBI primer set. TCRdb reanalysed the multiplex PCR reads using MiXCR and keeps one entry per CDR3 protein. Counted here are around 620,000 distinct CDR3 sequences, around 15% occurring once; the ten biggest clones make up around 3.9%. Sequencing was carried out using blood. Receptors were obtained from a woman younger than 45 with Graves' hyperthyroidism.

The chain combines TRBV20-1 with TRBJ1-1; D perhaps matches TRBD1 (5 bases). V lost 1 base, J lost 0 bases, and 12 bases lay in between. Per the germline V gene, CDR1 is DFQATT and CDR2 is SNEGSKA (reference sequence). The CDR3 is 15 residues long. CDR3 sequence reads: CSARGAGIMNTEAFF. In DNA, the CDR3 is TGCAGTGCTAGAGGGGCAGGGATCATGAACACTGAAGCTTTCTTT.

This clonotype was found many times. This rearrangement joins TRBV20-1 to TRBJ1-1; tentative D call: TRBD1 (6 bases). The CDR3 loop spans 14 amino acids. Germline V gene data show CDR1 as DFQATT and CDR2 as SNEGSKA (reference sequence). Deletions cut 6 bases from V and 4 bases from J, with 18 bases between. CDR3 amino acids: CSATKDRRSTEAFF. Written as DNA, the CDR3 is TGCAGTGCAACAAAGGACAGACGGAGCACTGAAGCTTTCTTT.

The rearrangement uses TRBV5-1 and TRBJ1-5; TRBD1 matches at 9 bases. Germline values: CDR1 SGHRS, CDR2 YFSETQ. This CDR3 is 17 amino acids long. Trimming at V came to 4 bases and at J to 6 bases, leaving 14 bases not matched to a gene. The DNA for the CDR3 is TGCGCCAGCAGCCCCGGGACAGGGCAGATAGTAAGTCAGCCCCAGCATTTT. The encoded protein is CASSPGTGQIVSQPQHF.

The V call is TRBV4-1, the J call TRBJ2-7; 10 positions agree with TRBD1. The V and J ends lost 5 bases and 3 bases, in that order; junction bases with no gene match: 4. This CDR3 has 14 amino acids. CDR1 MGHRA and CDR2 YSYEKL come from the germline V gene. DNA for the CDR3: TGCGCCAGCAGCGGGACAGGGGTCGGCTACGAGCAGTACTTC. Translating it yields CASSGTGVGYEQYF.

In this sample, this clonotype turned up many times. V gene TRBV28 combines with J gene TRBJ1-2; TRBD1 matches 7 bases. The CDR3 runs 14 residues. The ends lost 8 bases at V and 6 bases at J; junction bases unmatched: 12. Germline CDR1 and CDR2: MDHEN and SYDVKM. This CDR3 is CASGIDRVGDGYTF. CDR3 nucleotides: TGTGCCAGCGGTATTGACAGGGTTGGGGATGGCTACACCTTC.

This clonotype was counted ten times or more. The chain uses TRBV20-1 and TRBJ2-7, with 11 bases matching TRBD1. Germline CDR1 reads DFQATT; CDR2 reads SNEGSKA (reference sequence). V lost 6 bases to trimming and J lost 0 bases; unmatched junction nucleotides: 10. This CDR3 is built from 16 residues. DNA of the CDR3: TGCAGTGCCCATAACCGGGACAGGGGGTTCTCCTACGAGCAGTACTTC. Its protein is CSAHNRDRGFSYEQYF.

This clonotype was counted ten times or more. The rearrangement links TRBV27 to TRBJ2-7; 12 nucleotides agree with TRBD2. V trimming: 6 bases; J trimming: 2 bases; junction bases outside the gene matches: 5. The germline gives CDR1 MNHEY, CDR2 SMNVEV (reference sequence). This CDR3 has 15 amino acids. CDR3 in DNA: TGTGCCAGCAGCTTAGGACTAGCGGGACCCTACGAGCAGTACTTC. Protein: CASSLGLAGPYEQYF.

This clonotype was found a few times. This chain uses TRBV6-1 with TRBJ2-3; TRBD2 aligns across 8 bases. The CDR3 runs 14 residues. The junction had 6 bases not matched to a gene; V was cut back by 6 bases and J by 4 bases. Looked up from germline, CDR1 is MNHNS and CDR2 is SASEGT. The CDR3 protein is CASRIAGGPDTQYF. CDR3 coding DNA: TGTGCCAGCAGGATTGCGGGGGGCCCAGATACGCAGTATTTT.

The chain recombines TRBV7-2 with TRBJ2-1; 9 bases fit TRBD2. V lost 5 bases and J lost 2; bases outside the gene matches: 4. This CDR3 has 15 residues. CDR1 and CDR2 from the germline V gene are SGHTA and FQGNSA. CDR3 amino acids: CASSPSGTTYNEQFF. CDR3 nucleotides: TGTGCCAGCAGCCCTAGCGGGACCACCTACAATGAGCAGTTCTTC. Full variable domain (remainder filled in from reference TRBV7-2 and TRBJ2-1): GAGVSQSPSNKVTEKGKDVELRCDPISGHTALYWYRQSLGQGLEFLIYFQGNSAPDKSGLPSDRFSAERTGGSVSTLTIQRTQQEDSAVYLCASSPSGTTYNEQFFGPGTRLTVL.

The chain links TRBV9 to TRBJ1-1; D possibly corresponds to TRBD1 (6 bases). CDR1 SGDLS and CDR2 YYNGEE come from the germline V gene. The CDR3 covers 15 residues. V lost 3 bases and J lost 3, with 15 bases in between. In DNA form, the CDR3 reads TGTGCCAGCAGCGCCCGGGGGGGGGCAGACACTGAAGCTTTCTTT. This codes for CASSARGGADTEAFF.

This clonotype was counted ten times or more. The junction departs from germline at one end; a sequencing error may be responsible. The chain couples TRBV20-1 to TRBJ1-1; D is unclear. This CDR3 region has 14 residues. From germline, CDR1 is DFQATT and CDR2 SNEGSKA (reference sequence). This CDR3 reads CNARPRASNTEAFF. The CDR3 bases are TGCAATGCTAGACCCCGGGCCTCGAACACTGAAGCTTTCTTT.

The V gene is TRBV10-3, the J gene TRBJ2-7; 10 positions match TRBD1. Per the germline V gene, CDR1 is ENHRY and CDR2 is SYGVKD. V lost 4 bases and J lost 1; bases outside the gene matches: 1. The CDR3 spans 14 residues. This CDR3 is CAISGTGGSYEQYF. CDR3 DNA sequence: TGTGCCATCAGTGGGACAGGGGGTTCCTACGAGCAGTACTTC.

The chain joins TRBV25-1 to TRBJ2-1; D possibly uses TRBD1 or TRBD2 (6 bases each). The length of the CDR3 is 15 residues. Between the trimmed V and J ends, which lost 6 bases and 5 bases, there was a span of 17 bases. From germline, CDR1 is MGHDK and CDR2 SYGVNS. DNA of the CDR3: TGTGCCAGCAGAGGACGGGGGCAGGGGCACAATGAGCAGTTCTTC. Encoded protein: CASRGRGQGHNEQFF.

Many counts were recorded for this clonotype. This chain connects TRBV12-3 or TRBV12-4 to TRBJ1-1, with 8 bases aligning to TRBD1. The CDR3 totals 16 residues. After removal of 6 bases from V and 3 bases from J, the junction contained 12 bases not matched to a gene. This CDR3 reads CASSRTGYTQYTEAFF. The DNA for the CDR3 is TGTGCCAGCAGCCGGACAGGGTATACCCAATACACTGAAGCTTTCTTT.

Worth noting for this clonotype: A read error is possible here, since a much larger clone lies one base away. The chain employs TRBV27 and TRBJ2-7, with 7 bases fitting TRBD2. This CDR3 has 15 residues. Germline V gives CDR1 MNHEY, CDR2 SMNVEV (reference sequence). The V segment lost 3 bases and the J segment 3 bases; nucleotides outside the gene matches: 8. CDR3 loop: CASSFPPGGDYEQYF. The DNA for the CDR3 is TGTGCCAGCAGTTTCCCCCCGGGGGGAGACTACGAGCAGTACTTC.

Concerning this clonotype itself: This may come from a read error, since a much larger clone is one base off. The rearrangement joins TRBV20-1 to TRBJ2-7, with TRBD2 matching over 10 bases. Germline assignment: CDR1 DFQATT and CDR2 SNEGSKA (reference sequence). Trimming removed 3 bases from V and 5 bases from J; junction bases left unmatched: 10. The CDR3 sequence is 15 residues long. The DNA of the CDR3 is TGCAGTGCTAGCGCCCCCCTAGCGGGAGTCAACGAGCAGTACTTC. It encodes CSASAPLAGVNEQYF.

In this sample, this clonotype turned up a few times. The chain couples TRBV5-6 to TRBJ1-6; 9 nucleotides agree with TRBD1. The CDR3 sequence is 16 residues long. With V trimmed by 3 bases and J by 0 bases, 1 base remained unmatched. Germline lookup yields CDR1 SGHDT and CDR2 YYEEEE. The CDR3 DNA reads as TGTGCCAGCAGCTCGGGACAGGGCTCCTATAATTCACCCCTCCACTTT. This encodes CASSSGQGSYNSPLHF.

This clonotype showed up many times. The CDR3 region is CSAIAPGLAGGPHEQFF. CDR3 nucleotide sequence: TGCAGTGCTATCGCGCCGGGACTAGCGGGAGGGCCCCATGAGCAGTTCTTC. The chain carries TRBV20-1 and TRBJ2-1, with 16 bases that match TRBD2. The ends lost 4 bases at V and 8 bases at J; junction bases unmatched: 11. CDR3 length: 17 residues. Looked up from germline, CDR1 is DFQATT and CDR2 is SNEGSKA (reference sequence).

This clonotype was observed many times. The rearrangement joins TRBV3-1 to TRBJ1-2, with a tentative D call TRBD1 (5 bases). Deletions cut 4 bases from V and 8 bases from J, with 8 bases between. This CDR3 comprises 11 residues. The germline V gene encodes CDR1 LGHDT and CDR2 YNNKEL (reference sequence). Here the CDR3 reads CASSPGWGYTF. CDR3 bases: TGTGCCAGCAGCCCAGGGTGGGGCTACACCTTC. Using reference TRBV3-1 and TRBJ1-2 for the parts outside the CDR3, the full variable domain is DTAVSQTPKYLVTQMGNDKSIKCEQNLGHDTMYWYKQDSKKFLKIMFSYNNKELIINETVPNRFSPKSPDKAHLNLHINSLELGDSAVYFCASSPGWGYTFGSGTRLTVV.

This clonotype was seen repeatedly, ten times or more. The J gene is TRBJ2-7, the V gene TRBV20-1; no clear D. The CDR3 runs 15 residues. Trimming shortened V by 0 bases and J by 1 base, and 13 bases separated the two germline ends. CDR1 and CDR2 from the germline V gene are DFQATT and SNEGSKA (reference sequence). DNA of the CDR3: TGCAGTGCTAGAGATCTTTCCGACCAGTCCTACGAGCAGTACTTC. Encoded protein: CSARDLSDQSYEQYF.

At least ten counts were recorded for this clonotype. CDR3 nucleotide sequence: TGTGCCAGCAAAAGGGTCGGGGGGCCCACTGAAGCTTTCTTT. Encoded protein: CASKRVGGPTEAFF. The chain has TRBV6-1 and TRBJ1-1, with D possibly matching TRBD1 (6 bases). V lost 7 bases and J lost 4, with 16 bases in between. The CDR3 totals 14 residues. The germline V gene has CDR1 MNHNS and CDR2 SASEGT.

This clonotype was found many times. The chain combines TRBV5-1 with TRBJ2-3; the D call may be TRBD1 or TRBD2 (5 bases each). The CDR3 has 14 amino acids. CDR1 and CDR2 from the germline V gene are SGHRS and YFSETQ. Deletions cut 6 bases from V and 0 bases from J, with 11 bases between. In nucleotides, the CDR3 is TGCGCCAGCAAGGCTGGGGGTAGCACAGATACGCAGTATTTT. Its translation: CASKAGGSTDTQYF.

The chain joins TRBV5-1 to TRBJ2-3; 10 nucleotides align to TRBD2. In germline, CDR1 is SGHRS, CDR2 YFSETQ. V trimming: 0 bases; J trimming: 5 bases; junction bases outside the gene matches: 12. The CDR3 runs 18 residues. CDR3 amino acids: CASSLEASGSFPGDTQYF. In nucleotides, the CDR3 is TGCGCCAGCAGCTTGGAGGCTAGCGGGAGTTTTCCGGGAGATACGCAGTATTTT.